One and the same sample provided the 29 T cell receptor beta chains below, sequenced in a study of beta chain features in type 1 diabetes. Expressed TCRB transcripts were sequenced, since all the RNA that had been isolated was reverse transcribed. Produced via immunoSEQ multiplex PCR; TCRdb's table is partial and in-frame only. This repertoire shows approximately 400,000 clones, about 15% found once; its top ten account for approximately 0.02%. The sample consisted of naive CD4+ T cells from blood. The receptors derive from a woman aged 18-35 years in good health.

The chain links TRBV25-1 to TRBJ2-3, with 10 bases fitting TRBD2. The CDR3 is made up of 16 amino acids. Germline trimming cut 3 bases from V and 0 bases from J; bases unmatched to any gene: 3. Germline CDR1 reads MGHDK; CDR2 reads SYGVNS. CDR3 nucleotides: TGTGCCAGCAGTGAGGGACTAGCGACTAGCACAGATACGCAGTATTTT. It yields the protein CASSEGLATSTDTQYF. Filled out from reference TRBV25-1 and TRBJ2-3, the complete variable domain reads EADIYQTPRYLVIGTGKKITLECSQTMGHDKMYWYQQDPGMELHLIHYSYGVNSTEKGDLSSESTVSRIRTEHFPLTLESARPSHTSQYLCASSEGLATSTDTQYFGPGTRLTVL.

The CDR3 region is CASSPPLGNEQFF. The CDR3, as DNA: TGTGCCAGCAGCCCCCCACTCGGCAATGAGCAGTTCTTC. The chain links TRBV28 to TRBJ2-1, with unresolved D. The CDR3 runs to 13 residues. CDR1 MDHEN and CDR2 SYDVKM come from the germline V gene. Trimming pared 6 bases from V and 6 bases from J, leaving 12 bases between. The full variable domain, with the rest looked up from reference TRBV28 and TRBJ2-1, is DVKVTQSSRYLVKRTGEKVFLECVQDMDHENMFWYRQDPGLGLRLIYFSYDVKMKEKGDIPEGYSVSREKKERFSLILESASTNQTSMYLCASSPPLGNEQFFGPGTRLTVL.

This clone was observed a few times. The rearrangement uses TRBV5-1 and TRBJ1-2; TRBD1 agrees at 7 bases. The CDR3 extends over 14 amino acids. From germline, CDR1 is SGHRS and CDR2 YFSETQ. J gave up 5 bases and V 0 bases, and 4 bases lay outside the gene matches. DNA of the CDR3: TGCGCCAGCAGCTTGGATGGGGACAGTTATGGCTACACCTTC. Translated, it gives CASSLDGDSYGYTF. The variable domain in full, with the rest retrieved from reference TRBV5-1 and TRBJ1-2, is KAGVTQTPRYLIKTRGQQVTLSCSPISGHRSVSWYQQTPGQGLQFLFEYFSETQRNKGNFPGRFSGRQFSNSRSEMNVSTLELGDSALYLCASSLDGDSYGYTFGSGTRLTVV.

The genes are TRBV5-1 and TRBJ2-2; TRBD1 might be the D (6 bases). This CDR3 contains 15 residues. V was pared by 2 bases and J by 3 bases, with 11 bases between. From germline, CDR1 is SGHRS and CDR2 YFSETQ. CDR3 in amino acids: CASSFSGHDTGELFF. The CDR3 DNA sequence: TGCGCCAGCAGCTTCTCGGGACACGACACCGGGGAGCTGTTTTTT.

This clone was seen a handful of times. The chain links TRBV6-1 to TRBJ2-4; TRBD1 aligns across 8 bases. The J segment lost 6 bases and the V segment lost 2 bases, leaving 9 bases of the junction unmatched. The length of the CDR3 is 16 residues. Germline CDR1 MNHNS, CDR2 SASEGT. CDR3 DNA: TGTGCCAGCAGTGAATACGACGACAGGGGCCTAAACATTCAGTACTTC. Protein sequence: CASSEYDDRGLNIQYF.

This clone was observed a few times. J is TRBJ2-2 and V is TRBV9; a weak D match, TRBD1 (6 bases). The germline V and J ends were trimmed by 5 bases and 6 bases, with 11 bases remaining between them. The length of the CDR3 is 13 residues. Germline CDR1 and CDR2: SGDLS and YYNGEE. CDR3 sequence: CASSDRSAGELFF. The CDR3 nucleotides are TGTGCCAGCAGTGACAGGTCTGCCGGGGAGCTGTTTTTT.

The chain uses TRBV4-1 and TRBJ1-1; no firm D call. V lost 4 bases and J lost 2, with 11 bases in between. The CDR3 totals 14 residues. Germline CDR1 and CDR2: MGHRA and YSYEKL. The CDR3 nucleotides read TGCGCCAGCAGCCGATTCTACCCAAACACTGAAGCTTTCTTT. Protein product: CASSRFYPNTEAFF.

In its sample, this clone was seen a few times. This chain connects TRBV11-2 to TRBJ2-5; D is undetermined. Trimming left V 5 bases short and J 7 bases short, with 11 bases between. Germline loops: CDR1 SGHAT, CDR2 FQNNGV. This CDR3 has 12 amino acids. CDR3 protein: CASSLPRGTQYF. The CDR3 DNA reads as TGTGCCAGCAGCCTCCCGCGTGGGACCCAGTACTTC.

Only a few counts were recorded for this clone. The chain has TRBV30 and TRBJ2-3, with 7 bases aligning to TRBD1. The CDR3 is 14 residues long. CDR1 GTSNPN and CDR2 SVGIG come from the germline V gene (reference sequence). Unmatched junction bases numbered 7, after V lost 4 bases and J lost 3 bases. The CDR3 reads CAWTGGGKTDTQYF. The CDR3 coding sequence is TGTGCCTGGACAGGGGGTGGAAAGACAGATACGCAGTATTTT. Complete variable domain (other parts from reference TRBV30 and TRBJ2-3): SQTIHQWPATLVQPVGSPLSLECTVEGTSNPNLYWYRQAAGRGLQLLFYSVGIGQISSEVPQNLSASRPQDRQFILSSKKLLLSDSGFYLCAWTGGGKTDTQYFGPGTRLTVL.

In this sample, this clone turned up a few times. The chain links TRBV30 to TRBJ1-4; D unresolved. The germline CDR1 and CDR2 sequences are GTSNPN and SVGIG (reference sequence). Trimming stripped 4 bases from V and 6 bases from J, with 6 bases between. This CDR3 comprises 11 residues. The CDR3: CAWIADEKLFF. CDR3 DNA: TGTGCCTGGATAGCGGATGAAAAACTGTTTTTT. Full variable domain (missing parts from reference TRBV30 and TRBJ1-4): SQTIHQWPATLVQPVGSPLSLECTVEGTSNPNLYWYRQAAGRGLQLLFYSVGIGQISSEVPQNLSASRPQDRQFILSSKKLLLSDSGFYLCAWIADEKLFFGSGTQLSVL.

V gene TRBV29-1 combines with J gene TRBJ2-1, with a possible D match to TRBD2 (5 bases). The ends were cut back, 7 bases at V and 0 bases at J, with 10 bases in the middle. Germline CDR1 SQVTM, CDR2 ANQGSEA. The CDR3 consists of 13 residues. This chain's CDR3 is CSGGLGSYNEQFF. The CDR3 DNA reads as TGCAGCGGTGGACTTGGCTCCTACAATGAGCAGTTCTTC.

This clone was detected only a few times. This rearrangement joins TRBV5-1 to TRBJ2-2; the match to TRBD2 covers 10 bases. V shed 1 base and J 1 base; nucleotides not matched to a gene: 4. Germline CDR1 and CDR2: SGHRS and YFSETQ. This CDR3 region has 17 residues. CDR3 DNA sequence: TGCGCCAGCAGCTTGAGGACTAGCGGAGTGAACACCGGGGAGCTGTTTTTT. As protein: CASSLRTSGVNTGELFF.

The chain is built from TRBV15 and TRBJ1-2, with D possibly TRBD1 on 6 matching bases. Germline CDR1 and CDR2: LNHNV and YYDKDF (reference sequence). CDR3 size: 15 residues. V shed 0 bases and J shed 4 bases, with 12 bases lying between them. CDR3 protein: CATSREPQGPYGYTF. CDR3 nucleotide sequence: TGTGCCACCAGCAGAGAGCCCCAGGGGCCCTATGGCTACACCTTC.

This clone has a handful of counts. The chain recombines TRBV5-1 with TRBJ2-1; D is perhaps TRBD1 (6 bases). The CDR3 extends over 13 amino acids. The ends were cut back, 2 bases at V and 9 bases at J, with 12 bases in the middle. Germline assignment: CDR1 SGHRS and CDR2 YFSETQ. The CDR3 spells CASSFGTFTEQFF. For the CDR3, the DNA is TGCGCCAGCAGCTTTGGGACATTCACTGAGCAGTTCTTC.

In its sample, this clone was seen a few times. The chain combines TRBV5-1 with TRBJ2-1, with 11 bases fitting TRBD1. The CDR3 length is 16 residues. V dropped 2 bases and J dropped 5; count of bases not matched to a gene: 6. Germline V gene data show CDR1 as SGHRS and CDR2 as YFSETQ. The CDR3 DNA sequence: TGCGCCAGCAGCTTCACCGGGACAGGGGGTAACAATGAGCAGTTCTTC. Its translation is CASSFTGTGGNNEQFF.

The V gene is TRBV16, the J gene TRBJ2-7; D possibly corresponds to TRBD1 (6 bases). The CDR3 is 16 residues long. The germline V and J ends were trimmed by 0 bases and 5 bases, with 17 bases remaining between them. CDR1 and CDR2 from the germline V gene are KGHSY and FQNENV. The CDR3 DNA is TGTGCCAGCAGCCAATCTGTATCAGGGGCCGTGGACGAGCAGTACTTC. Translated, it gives CASSQSVSGAVDEQYF.

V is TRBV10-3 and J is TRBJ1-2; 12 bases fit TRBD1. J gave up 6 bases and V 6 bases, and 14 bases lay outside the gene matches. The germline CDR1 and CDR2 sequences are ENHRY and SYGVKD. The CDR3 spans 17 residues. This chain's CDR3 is CAIRHSTRDRGLHGYTF. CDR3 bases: TGTGCCATCAGACACTCAACCCGGGACAGGGGGCTGCATGGCTACACCTTC.

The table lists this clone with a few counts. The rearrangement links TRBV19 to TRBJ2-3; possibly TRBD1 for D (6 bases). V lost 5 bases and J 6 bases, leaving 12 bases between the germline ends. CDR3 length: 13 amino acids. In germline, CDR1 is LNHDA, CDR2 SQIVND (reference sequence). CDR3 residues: CASSAQGSDTQYF. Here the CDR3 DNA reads TGTGCCAGTAGTGCACAGGGATCCGATACGCAGTATTTT.

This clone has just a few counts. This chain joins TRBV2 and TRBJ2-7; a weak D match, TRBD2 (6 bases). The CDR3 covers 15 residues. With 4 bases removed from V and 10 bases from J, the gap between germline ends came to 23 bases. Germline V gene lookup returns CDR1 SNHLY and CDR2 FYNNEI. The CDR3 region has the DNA TGTGCCAGCAGTGTTTTTCAGTTCGTCGCGCGGGAACAGTACTTC. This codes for CASSVFQFVAREQYF.

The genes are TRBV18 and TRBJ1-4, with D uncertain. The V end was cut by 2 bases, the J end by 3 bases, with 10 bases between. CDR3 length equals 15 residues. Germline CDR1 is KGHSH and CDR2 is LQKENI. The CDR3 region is CASSPSGGSNEKLFF. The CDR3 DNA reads TGTGCCAGCTCACCAAGCGGAGGGTCTAATGAAAAACTGTTTTTT.

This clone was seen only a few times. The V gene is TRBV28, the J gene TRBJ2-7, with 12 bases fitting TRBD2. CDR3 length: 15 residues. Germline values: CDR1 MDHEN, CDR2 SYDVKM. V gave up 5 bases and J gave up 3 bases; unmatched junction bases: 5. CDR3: CASSTSGRRDYEQYF. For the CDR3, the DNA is TGTGCCAGCAGTACTAGCGGGAGGAGAGACTACGAGCAGTACTTC.

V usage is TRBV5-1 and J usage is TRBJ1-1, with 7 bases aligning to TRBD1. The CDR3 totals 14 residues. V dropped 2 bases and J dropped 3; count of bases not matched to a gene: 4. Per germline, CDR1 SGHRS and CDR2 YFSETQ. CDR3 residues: CASSLQGWDTEAFF. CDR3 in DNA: TGCGCCAGCAGCTTACAGGGGTGGGACACTGAAGCTTTCTTT.

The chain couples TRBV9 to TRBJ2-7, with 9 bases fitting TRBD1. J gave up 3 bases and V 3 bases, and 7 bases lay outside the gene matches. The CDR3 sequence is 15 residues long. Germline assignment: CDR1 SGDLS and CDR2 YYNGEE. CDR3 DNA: TGTGCCAGCAGCGAGGGACAGGGAGCTATCTACGAGCAGTACTTC. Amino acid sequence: CASSEGQGAIYEQYF.

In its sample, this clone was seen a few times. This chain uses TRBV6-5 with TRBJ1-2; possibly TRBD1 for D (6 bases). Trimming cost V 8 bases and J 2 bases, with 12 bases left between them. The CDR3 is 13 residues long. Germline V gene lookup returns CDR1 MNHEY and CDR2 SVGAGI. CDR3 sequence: CASLDRTNYGYTF. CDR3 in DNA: TGTGCCAGCCTGGACAGAACGAACTATGGCTACACCTTC.

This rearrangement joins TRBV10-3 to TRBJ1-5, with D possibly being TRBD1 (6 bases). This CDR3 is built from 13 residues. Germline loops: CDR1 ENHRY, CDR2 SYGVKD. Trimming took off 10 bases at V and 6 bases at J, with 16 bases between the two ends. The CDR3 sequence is CATATGGIQPQHF. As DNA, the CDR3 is TGTGCCACCGCGACGGGGGGCATTCAGCCCCAGCATTTT.

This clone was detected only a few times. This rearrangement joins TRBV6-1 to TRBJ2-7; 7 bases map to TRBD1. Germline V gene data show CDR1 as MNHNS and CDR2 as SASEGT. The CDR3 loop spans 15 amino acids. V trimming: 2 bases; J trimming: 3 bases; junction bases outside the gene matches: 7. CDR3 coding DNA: TGTGCCAGCAGTGAATTCACAGGGGCCAGCTACGAGCAGTACTTC. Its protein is CASSEFTGASYEQYF.

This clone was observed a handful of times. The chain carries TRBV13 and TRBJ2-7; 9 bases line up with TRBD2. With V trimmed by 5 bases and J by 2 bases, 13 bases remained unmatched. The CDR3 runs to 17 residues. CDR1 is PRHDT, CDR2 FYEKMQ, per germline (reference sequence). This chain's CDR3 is CASSPSLSGSVPYEQYF. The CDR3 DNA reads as TGTGCCAGCAGCCCCTCCCTTAGCGGGAGTGTCCCCTACGAGCAGTACTTC.

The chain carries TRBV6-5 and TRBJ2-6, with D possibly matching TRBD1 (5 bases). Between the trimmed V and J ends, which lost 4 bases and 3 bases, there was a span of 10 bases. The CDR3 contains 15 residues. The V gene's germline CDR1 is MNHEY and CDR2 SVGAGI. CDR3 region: CASSLQGFGANVLTF. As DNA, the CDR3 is TGTGCCAGCAGTTTGCAGGGCTTTGGGGCCAACGTCCTGACTTTC.

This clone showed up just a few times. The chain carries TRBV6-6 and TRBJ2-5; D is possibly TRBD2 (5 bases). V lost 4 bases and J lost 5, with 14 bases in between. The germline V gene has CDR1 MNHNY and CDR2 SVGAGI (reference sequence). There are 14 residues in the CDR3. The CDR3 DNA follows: TGTGCCAGCAGTTCCTTCGGGGTCGGGGAGACCCAGTACTTC. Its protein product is CASSSFGVGETQYF.